This TCR beta chain was recovered during a study of ipilimumab plus nivolumab after autologous stem cell transplantation. Study-wide context: Typical patient got a handful of ipilimumab doses and 7 or 8 nivolumab doses (median).

Assay used: immunoSEQ multiplex PCR; TCRdb lists only in-frame clones, some missing. The sample contains about 12,000 clones, approximately 73% of which appear only once. This CDR3 region has 15 residues. Germline CDR1 reads SGHTA; CDR2 reads FQGNSA. The trim removed 5 bases at V and 1 base at J, leaving 6 bases unmatched. Ipilimumab, 1 mg/kg, started 14 to 28 days after autologous transplant. This clone qualifies as medium-sized (0.01 to 0.1%). V and J are TRBV7-2 and TRBJ1-1; 8 bases line up with TRBD1. The clonotype originates from a male donor with diffuse large B-cell lymphoma. The sample consisted of PBMCs, taken in a trial of ipilimumab plus nivolumab as post-transplant consolidation. CDR3 sequence: CASSLSDRANTEAFF. The DNA of the CDR3 is TGTGCCAGCAGCCTCTCGGACAGGGCGAACACTGAAGCTTTCTTT.